The present T cell receptor beta chain was sequenced within a study of blood T cell repertoires in COVID-19. On the study more broadly: Spain, Italy and the United States supplied samples that represented acute and convalescent COVID-19. The analysed material was cDNA or gDNA that came from T cells, B-cell-depleted T cells, or PBMCs.

The CDR3 spans 14 residues. Germline loops: CDR1 MNHEY, CDR2 SVGAGI. With 6 bases removed from V and 6 bases from J, the gap between germline ends came to 14 bases. The authors' processing: Scientists estimated how many nucleated cells there were by amplifying reference gene primers. Produced via immunoSEQ multiplex PCR; TCRdb's table is partial and in-frame only. V and J calls and clone size come straight from that table; D and trimming were deduced from the DNA. The sample yields about 120,000 clones, 80% to 85% seen once. This chain links TRBV6-5 with TRBJ2-2; a weak D match, TRBD1 (5 bases). Sequences were obtained from peripheral blood. The clonotype originates from a woman in her 70s with acute or convalescent COVID-19. The CDR3 nucleotides read TGTGCCAGCAGACTTCGACAGCTCTCCGGGGAGCTGTTTTTT. Protein sequence: CASRLRQLSGELFF.